The clone carrying this T cell receptor beta chain was seen only a few times. The antigen remains unidentified. The data were obtained in a study of cytomegalovirus exposure and HLA in healthy donors. Overall study results and limits: Most CMV-associated TCR beta chains appeared HLA-restricted in a later analysis. Later on, an analysis found that several of the most significant clusters appeared to be linked to common viral pathogens, which included parvovirus B19.

Amplification used 60 Vbeta primers and 13 Jbeta primers. The repertoire was sequenced with immunoSEQ multiplex PCR; TCRdb's copy has only in-frame clones and lacks some. The table includes roughly 120,000 clones, 65% to 90% detected once. The germline V gene has CDR1 LGHNA and CDR2 YNFKEQ. V lost 0 bases and J lost 5, with 4 bases in between. The CDR3 runs to 13 residues. The sample was PBMCs. The TCR comes from a woman between 25 and 40 years old in good health and CMV-seronegative. V gene TRBV4-2 combines with J gene TRBJ2-2; D gene unclear. CDR3 bases: TGTGCCAGCAGCCAAGATAATACCGGGGAGCTGTTTTTT. Translating gives CASSQDNTGELFF.